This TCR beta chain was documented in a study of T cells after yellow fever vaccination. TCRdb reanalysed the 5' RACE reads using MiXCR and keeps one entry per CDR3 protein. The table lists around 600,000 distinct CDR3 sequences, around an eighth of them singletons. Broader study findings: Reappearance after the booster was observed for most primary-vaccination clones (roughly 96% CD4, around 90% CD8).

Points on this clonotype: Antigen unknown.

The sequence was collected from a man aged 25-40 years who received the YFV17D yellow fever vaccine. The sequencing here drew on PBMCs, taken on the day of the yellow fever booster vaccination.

The CDR3 loop is CSVRVGEKLFF. CDR3 bases: TGCAGCGTTAGGGTGGGGGAAAAACTGTTTTTT. This rearrangement joins TRBV29-1 to TRBJ1-4; D remains ambiguous. The CDR3 consists of 11 residues. Trimming pared 5 bases from V and 8 bases from J, leaving 9 bases between. Germline assignment: CDR1 SQVTM and CDR2 ANQGSEA.